This TCR beta chain was captured in a study of cytomegalovirus exposure and HLA in healthy donors. Study results and caveats: Some TCR beta chains (around 160 of them) were listed as cytomegalovirus-associated. Previously analyzed data showed that most TCR beta V segments were productive at a frequency of about 90% or about 30%. In a later analysis, a missense DCLRE1C variant was linked to TCR beta V- and J-gene trimming. Later, an analysis showed that TCR beta chains associated with HLA were more clonally expanded than others that were equally common.

PCR used 60 Vbeta primers and 13 Jbeta primers. Assay: immunoSEQ multiplex PCR; the TCRdb copy retains only in-frame clones and omits some. This sample carries about 190,000 clones, just under 75% of them seen once, and the ten largest clones take more than 4%. As for this clone: Its antigen remains unidentified.

The V gene lost 2 bases and the J gene lost 6 bases, with 2 bases spanning the gap. Per germline, CDR1 MNHNY and CDR2 SVGAGI (reference sequence). The CDR3 consists of 11 residues. The chain employs TRBV6-6 and TRBJ2-1; no firm D call. This receptor was identified in a man under 40 in good health and CMV-seropositive. Input material: PBMCs. This CDR3 is CASSYLNEQFF. The CDR3 nucleotides are TGTGCCAGCAGTTACCTCAATGAGCAGTTCTTC.